The 12 T cell receptor beta chains reported below all come from one sample, sequenced in a study of Graves' ophthalmopathy and Graves' hyperthyroidism (dated by TCRdb to between 2017 and 2018). The sample was run on an Illumina HiSeq 2000. TCR beta CDR3 regions were amplified from RNA transcripts for repertoire sequencing. A first-round RT-PCR used HTBI primers with the Qiagen OneStep RT-PCR kit, followed by a second-round multiplex PCR, size selection and purification. TCRdb took the public reads, trimmed them with fastp at Q25, ran MiXCR for clone calling and kept in-frame beta chains. CDR3 protein duplicates are merged, each entry listing the most common genes and DNA. The sample table lists over a million distinct CDR3 sequences, around a third of them with a count of one. Around 10% of the sample is held by the ten biggest clonotypes. What was sequenced was peripheral blood or thyroid tissue (not recorded which). Receptor source: an adult man with Graves' hyperthyroidism.

In this sample, this clonotype turned up a few times. This chain uses TRBV5-1 with TRBJ1-1, with D possibly matching TRBD1 (5 bases). CDR3 length: 15 residues. Trimming removed 0 bases at V and 3 bases at J, with 12 bases between. Germline V gives CDR1 SGHRS, CDR2 YFSETQ. The CDR3 bases are TGCGCCAGCAGCTTGGTTGGGGGAGGCGACACTGAAGCTTTCTTT. It encodes CASSLVGGGDTEAFF.

Notes on this clonotype: A read error is possible here, since a much larger clone lies one base away. This chain uses TRBV2 with TRBJ1-2, with D possibly matching TRBD1 (6 bases). The CDR3 totals 13 residues. The V and J ends lost 6 bases and 8 bases respectively, with 16 bases between them. Germline CDR1 reads SNHLY; CDR2 reads FYNNEI. The CDR3 region has the DNA TGTGCCAGCAGCACCCACGAGGGGGAGGGCTACACCTTC. Translation gives CASSTHEGEGYTF.

In this sample, this clonotype turned up many times. This sequence joins TRBV29-1 and TRBJ1-6, with TRBD1 as a possible D gene (6 bases). Trimming cost V 7 bases and J 10 bases, with 17 bases left between them. The CDR3 extends over 13 amino acids. Germline V CDR1 and CDR2: SQVTM, ANQGSEA. CDR3 amino acids: CSAVTGIGSPLHF. CDR3 nucleotide sequence: TGCAGCGCCGTAACAGGGATCGGCTCACCCCTCCACTTT.

In this sample, this clonotype turned up many times. The gene calls are TRBV6-4 and TRBJ2-2; D not resolved. Germline V gives CDR1 MRHNA, CDR2 SNTAGT. This CDR3 is built from 14 residues. V was cut by 5 bases and J by 2 bases, with 9 bases left in between. The CDR3 nucleotides are TGTGCCAGCAGTTCAAACGATAACACCGGGGAGCTGTTTTTT. This sequence encodes CASSSNDNTGELFF.

V and J are TRBV27 and TRBJ1-6; TRBD1 aligns across 8 bases. The CDR3 covers 14 residues. Germline lookup yields CDR1 MNHEY and CDR2 SMNVEV (reference sequence). V shed 5 bases, J shed 10 bases, and the junction held 7 bases outside the gene matches. The CDR3 nucleotides read TGTGCCAGCAGTCACGGACAGGGACGCTCACCCCTCCACTTT. It is translated as CASSHGQGRSPLHF.

The chain joins TRBV15 to TRBJ1-2; D unresolved. The V end lost 5 bases, the J end lost 7 bases, and 14 bases lay between the germline ends. This CDR3 spans 13 amino acids. Germline V CDR1 and CDR2: LNHNV, YYDKDF (reference sequence). As DNA, the CDR3 is TGTGCCACCAGCGAGCGCGGGGTGGCTGGCTACACCTTC. Protein: CATSERGVAGYTF.

This chain uses TRBV19 with TRBJ1-5; 8 nucleotides agree with TRBD1. Germline V lookup: CDR1 LNHDA, CDR2 SQIVND (reference sequence). The ends lost 4 bases at V and 4 bases at J; junction bases unmatched: 6. The CDR3 covers 15 residues. CDR3 region: CASSTYGQGNQPQHF. CDR3 coding DNA: TGTGCCAGTAGTACCTACGGACAGGGTAATCAGCCCCAGCATTTT.

There are many counts of this clonotype. The CDR3 is CAIRTGAGVVYEQYF. CDR3 in DNA: TGTGCCATCAGGACGGGAGCGGGGGTGGTGTACGAGCAGTACTTC. This chain uses TRBV10-3 with TRBJ2-7; TRBD2 matches 8 bases. Germline CDR1 ENHRY, CDR2 SYGVKD. With 6 bases clipped from V and 4 bases from J, the junction kept 11 bases outside the gene matches. The CDR3 totals 15 residues.

Turning to this clonotype: A much larger clone differs from this one at a single base, so this may be a read error. This rearrangement joins TRBV7-2 to TRBJ2-7; D could derive from TRBD1 or TRBD2 (5 bases each). Germline CDR1 reads SGHTA; CDR2 reads FQGNSA. The CDR3 length is 16 residues. V was shortened by 4 bases and J by 5 bases, with 21 bases between the two germline ends. The CDR3 nucleotides are TGTGCCAGCAGCTCAGGAGAGGGACCAGCCTTGCACGAGCAGTACTTC. Translation gives CASSSGEGPALHEQYF.

The chain joins TRBV30 to TRBJ2-7; D is possibly TRBD1 (5 bases). V was trimmed by 1 base and J by 5 bases, leaving 12 bases between them. Germline CDR1 and CDR2: GTSNPN and SVGIG (reference sequence). The CDR3 is 13 amino acids. The CDR3 protein is CAWSEGQGDEQYF. In nucleotides, the CDR3 is TGTGCCTGGAGTGAGGGGCAGGGTGACGAGCAGTACTTC.

V usage is TRBV11-1 and J usage is TRBJ2-5, with TRBD2 matching 8 bases. Germline values: CDR1 SGHAT, CDR2 FQDESV (reference sequence). The CDR3 loop spans 15 amino acids. V lost 5 bases to trimming and J lost 10 bases; unmatched junction nucleotides: 15. CDR3 bases: TGTGCCAGCAGCCCCATCAGCGGGACACGGGGGGGCCAGTACTTC. This gives the protein CASSPISGTRGGQYF.

The table lists this clonotype with many counts. The rearrangement links TRBV14 to TRBJ2-7; D is possibly TRBD1 or TRBD2 (5 bases each). The germline V and J ends were trimmed by 0 bases and 4 bases, with 10 bases remaining between them. CDR1 and CDR2 (germline): SGHDN, FVKESK. The CDR3 length is 14 residues. The CDR3 spells CASSQELRGYEQYF. CDR3 coding DNA: TGTGCCAGCAGCCAAGAGTTGAGGGGTTACGAGCAGTACTTC.